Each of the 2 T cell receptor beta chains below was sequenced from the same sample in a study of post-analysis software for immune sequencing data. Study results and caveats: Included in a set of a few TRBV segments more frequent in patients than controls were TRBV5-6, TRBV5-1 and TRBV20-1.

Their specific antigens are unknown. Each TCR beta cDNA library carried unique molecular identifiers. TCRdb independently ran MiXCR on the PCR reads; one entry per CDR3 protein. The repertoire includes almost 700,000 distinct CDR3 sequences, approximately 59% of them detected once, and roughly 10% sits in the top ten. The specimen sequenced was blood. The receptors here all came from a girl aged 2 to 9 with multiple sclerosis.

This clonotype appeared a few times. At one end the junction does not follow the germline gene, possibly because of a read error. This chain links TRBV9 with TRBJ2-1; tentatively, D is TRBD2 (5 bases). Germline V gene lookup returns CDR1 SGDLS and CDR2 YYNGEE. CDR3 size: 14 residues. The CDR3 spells CASSVVPSANEQFF. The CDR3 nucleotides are TGTGCCAGTAGCGTAGTCCCTAGTGCGAATGAGCAGTTCTTC.

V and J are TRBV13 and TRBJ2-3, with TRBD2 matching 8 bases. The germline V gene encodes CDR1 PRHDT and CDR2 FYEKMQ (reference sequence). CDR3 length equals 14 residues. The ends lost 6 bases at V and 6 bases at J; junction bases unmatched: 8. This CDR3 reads CASSPLAGGDTQYF. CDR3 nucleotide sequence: TGTGCCAGCAGTCCCCTAGCGGGTGGCGATACGCAGTATTTT.